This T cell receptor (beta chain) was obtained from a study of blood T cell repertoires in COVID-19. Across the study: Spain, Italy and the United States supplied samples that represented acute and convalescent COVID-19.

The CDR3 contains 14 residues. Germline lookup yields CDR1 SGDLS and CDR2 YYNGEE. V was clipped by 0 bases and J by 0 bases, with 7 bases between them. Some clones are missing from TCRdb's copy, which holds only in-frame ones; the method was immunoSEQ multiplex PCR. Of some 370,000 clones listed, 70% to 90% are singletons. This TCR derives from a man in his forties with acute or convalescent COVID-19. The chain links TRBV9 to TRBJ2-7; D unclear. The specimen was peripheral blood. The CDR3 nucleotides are TGTGCCAGCAGCGTAGATAGTAGCTCCTACGAGCAGTACTTC. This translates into CASSVDSSSYEQYF.